These 29 T cell receptor beta chains came from one sample sequenced in a study of blood T cell repertoires in COVID-19. This table comes from immunoSEQ multiplex PCR, and its TCRdb copy is limited to in-frame clones, with some not included. This sample has tens of thousands of clones; over 70% occur once, and the top ten carry just over 3%. The sample taken for sequencing was peripheral blood. Every receptor here comes from a man aged 65 to 85 with COVID-19, enrolled during active disease.

The chain recombines TRBV15 with TRBJ1-2, with 8 nucleotides matching TRBD1. V shed 3 bases and J 3 bases; nucleotides not matched to a gene: 15. There are 18 residues in the CDR3. Per germline, CDR1 LNHNV and CDR2 YYDKDF (reference sequence). CDR3 in amino acids: CATSRGRQGSLGHYGYTF. The CDR3 DNA is TGTGCCACCAGCAGGGGTAGACAGGGGTCCCTAGGCCACTATGGCTACACCTTC.

This clone came up once. The chain is built from TRBV5-1 and TRBJ2-2; 9 bases align to TRBD2. The CDR3 runs to 16 residues. J was trimmed by 3 bases and V by 0 bases; bases with no gene match: 3. Germline CDR1 is SGHRS and CDR2 is YFSETQ. CDR3 DNA: TGCGCCAGCAGCTTGGTTTTAGCGGGAGACACCGGGGAGCTGTTTTTT. Translating it yields CASSLVLAGDTGELFF.

The chain employs TRBV19 and TRBJ1-2, with D maybe TRBD1 (6 bases). V was trimmed by 1 base and J by 3 bases, leaving 12 bases between them. This CDR3 is 15 amino acids long. CDR1 and CDR2 from the germline V gene are LNHDA and SQIVND (reference sequence). The CDR3 sequence: CASSIVSGGDYGYTF. Written as DNA, the CDR3 is TGTGCCAGTAGTATAGTAAGCGGGGGCGACTATGGCTACACCTTC.

This chain connects TRBV5-1 to TRBJ2-7, with 7 bases aligning to TRBD1. CDR3 length: 14 amino acids. V lost 4 bases, J lost 1 base, and 5 bases stayed unmatched. CDR1 SGHRS and CDR2 YFSETQ come from the germline V gene. The CDR3 reads CASSPQGNSYEQYF. The DNA for the CDR3 is TGCGCCAGCAGCCCACAGGGGAATTCCTACGAGCAGTACTTC.

The genes are TRBV27 and TRBJ2-7; TRBD1 matches at 8 bases. The CDR3 is 16 amino acids. Germline assignment: CDR1 MNHEY and CDR2 SMNVEV (reference sequence). The V and J ends lost 7 bases and 4 bases, in that order; junction bases with no gene match: 15. The CDR3 DNA reads as TGTGCCAGCACCCCAATTCCGAGACAGGGGTCGTACGAGCAGTACTTC. The encoded protein is CASTPIPRQGSYEQYF.

This sequence joins TRBV6-2 or TRBV6-3 and TRBJ1-5; the match to TRBD1 covers 9 bases. The V and J ends lost 6 bases and 5 bases, in that order; junction bases with no gene match: 8. The CDR3 is 15 amino acids. Germline CDR1 reads MNHEY; CDR2 reads SVGEGT. This CDR3 is CASSPRGTGYQPQHF. CDR3 nucleotide sequence: TGTGCCAGCAGCCCCAGAGGGACAGGGTATCAGCCCCAGCATTTT.

This clone was seen more than once but under ten times. The rearrangement links TRBV5-1 to TRBJ1-4; D is possibly TRBD1 (6 bases). Germline V gives CDR1 SGHRS, CDR2 YFSETQ. The CDR3 length is 14 residues. V was clipped by 5 bases and J by 3 bases, with 11 bases between them. CDR3 residues: CASSSQGANEKLFF. In nucleotides, the CDR3 is TGCGCCAGCAGTTCACAGGGCGCTAATGAAAAACTGTTTTTT.

This chain links TRBV27 with TRBJ2-5; possibly TRBD1 for D (5 bases). V lost 5 bases to trimming and J lost 1 base, with 11 bases between them. CDR1 and CDR2 (germline): MNHEY, SMNVEV (reference sequence). The CDR3 has 14 amino acids. CDR3: CASSIRVGQETQYF. CDR3 nucleotide sequence: TGTGCCAGCAGTATCAGGGTAGGCCAAGAGACCCAGTACTTC.

The V call is TRBV4-3, the J call TRBJ1-1; 9 positions agree with TRBD1. V shed 0 bases, J shed 8 bases, and the junction held 4 bases outside the gene matches. CDR1 and CDR2 (germline): LGHNA, YSLEER. The CDR3 totals 14 residues. The CDR3 DNA reads as TGCGCCAGCAGCCAAGACACCGGGACAGGGGAAGCTTTCTTT. This codes for CASSQDTGTGEAFF.

The rearrangement links TRBV9 to TRBJ1-3; D unresolved. CDR1 is SGDLS and CDR2 is YYNGEE in the germline V gene. V shed 4 bases and J shed 0 bases, with 14 bases lying between them. The CDR3 totals 16 residues. CDR3 DNA: TGTGCCAGCAGCCCCCGAGGTGAGGGCTCTGGAAACACCATATATTTT. Residues: CASSPRGEGSGNTIYF.

V usage is TRBV7-9 and J usage is TRBJ2-7; possibly TRBD2 for D (5 bases). This CDR3 contains 19 residues. The V end was cut by 2 bases, the J end by 2 bases, with 25 bases between. Germline CDR1 reads SEHNR; CDR2 reads FQNEAQ (reference sequence). Written as DNA, the CDR3 is TGTGCCAGCAGCTTAATATTGGCTAGCATCTCATTGTCTCCCTACGAGCAGTACTTC. It codes for CASSLILASISLSPYEQYF.

A word on this clone: The same CDR3 also results from other DNA sequences found in this sample. The chain employs TRBV28 and TRBJ1-2, with 9 nucleotides matching TRBD1. The CDR3 extends over 13 amino acids. Germline CDR1 and CDR2: MDHEN and SYDVKM. V lost 3 bases, J lost 6 bases, and 2 bases stayed unmatched. This CDR3 reads CASSLTGGNGYTF. The CDR3 DNA is TGTGCCAGCAGTTTGACAGGGGGAAATGGCTACACCTTC.

A word on this clone: Other DNA sequences in this specimen translate into the identical CDR3. The chain links TRBV7-2 to TRBJ2-3; tentative D call: TRBD1 (5 bases). V lost 5 bases, J lost 2 bases, and 8 bases lay in between. Germline CDR1 reads SGHTA; CDR2 reads FQGNSA. The CDR3 loop spans 13 amino acids. This CDR3 is CASSPGFTDTQYF. Written as DNA, the CDR3 is TGTGCCAGCAGCCCAGGGTTCACAGATACGCAGTATTTT.

V and J are TRBV21-1 and TRBJ1-5. TRBV21-1 is listed as a pseudogene. The CDR3 totals 16 residues. The CDR3 nucleotides are TGTGCCAGCAGCAAAGTTCTCGGGAGCGGGCGAGGGCCCCAGCATTTT. It yields the protein CASSKVLGSGRGPQHF.

The rearrangement joins TRBV18 to TRBJ2-1; 9 bases match TRBD2. V lost 9 bases to trimming and J lost 7 bases; unmatched junction nucleotides: 7. The germline CDR1 and CDR2 sequences are KGHSH and LQKENI. The CDR3 runs 13 residues. The CDR3 reads CASSGSILNEQFF. CDR3 coding DNA: TGTGCCAGTAGCGGGAGTATATTAAATGAGCAGTTCTTC.

V is TRBV5-5 and J is TRBJ1-5; D might be TRBD1 (6 bases). This CDR3 has 15 residues. Between the trimmed V and J ends, which lost 2 bases and 6 bases, there was a span of 15 bases. Germline assignment: CDR1 SGHKS and CDR2 YYEKEE (reference sequence). CDR3 nucleotides: TGTGCCAGCAGCTTTGGTCGGGGGGCGGGTCAGCCCCAGCATTTT. The encoded protein is CASSFGRGAGQPQHF.

CDR3 sequence: CASSLQTGAPLNGYTF. CDR3 coding DNA: TGTGCCAGCAGCCTTCAGACAGGGGCCCCATTGAATGGCTACACCTTC. V usage is TRBV7-9 and J usage is TRBJ1-2; 8 positions match TRBD1. The germline V gene has CDR1 SEHNR and CDR2 FQNEAQ (reference sequence). Germline trimming cut 5 bases from V and 6 bases from J; bases unmatched to any gene: 14. The CDR3 is made up of 16 amino acids.

This sequence joins TRBV3-1 (or the pseudogene TRBV3-2) and TRBJ2-5; TRBD2 might be the D (6 bases). V was trimmed by 0 bases and J by 2 bases, leaving 13 bases between them. Germline CDR1 and CDR2: LGHDT and YNNKEL (reference sequence). The CDR3 is 16 residues long. Here the CDR3 reads CASSQDPYGRQETQYF. In nucleotides, the CDR3 is TGTGCCAGCAGCCAAGACCCCTACGGGAGACAAGAGACCCAGTACTTC.

The chain recombines TRBV6-5 with TRBJ1-1, with D possibly being TRBD1 (5 bases). There are 13 residues in the CDR3. Germline-derived CDR1 and CDR2 are MNHEY and SVGAGI. V shed 6 bases and J shed 6 bases, with 14 bases lying between them. The CDR3 DNA is TGTGCCAGCAGACATCGGGACTCCTCTGAAGCTTTCTTT. This encodes CASRHRDSSEAFF.

The chain recombines TRBV18 with TRBJ1-5, with a tentative D call TRBD1 (6 bases). Germline V CDR1 and CDR2: KGHSH, LQKENI. The CDR3 runs to 16 residues. Deletions cut 4 bases from V and 3 bases from J, with 16 bases between. The CDR3 coding sequence is TGTGCCAGCTCACGCCGGGTCGGACAGCCCAATCAGCCCCAGCATTTT. Its protein is CASSRRVGQPNQPQHF.

The rearrangement links TRBV24-1 to TRBJ2-7; TRBD1 aligns across 7 bases. Germline CDR1 reads KGHDR; CDR2 reads SFDVKD. V lost 5 bases to trimming and J lost 5 bases; unmatched junction nucleotides: 2. This CDR3 spans 12 amino acids. The CDR3 nucleotides read TGTGCCACCAGTGGACAGGGCAACGAGCAGTACTTC. This gives the protein CATSGQGNEQYF.

The chain recombines TRBV5-1 with TRBJ2-4, with a possible D match to TRBD1 (7 bases). The CDR3 is 14 residues long. CDR1 and CDR2 from the germline V gene are SGHRS and YFSETQ. V shed 6 bases and J shed 1 base, with 11 bases lying between them. DNA for the CDR3: TGCGCCAGCATGCGGGACAGCGCCAAAAACATTCAGTACTTC. It yields the protein CASMRDSAKNIQYF. Drawing the rest from reference TRBV5-1 and TRBJ2-4, the complete variable domain is KAGVTQTPRYLIKTRGQQVTLSCSPISGHRSVSWYQQTPGQGLQFLFEYFSETQRNKGNFPGRFSGRQFSNSRSEMNVSTLELGDSALYLCASMRDSAKNIQYFGAGTRLSVL.

The chain is built from TRBV5-4 and TRBJ1-6; 10 bases agree with TRBD1. Germline lookup yields CDR1 SGHNT and CDR2 YYREEE (reference sequence). Germline trimming cut 4 bases from V and 4 bases from J; bases unmatched to any gene: 2. This CDR3 is built from 15 residues. This CDR3 reads CASSRDRGYNSPLHF. CDR3 DNA sequence: TGTGCCAGCAGCAGGGACAGGGGTTATAATTCACCCCTCCACTTT.

The V gene is TRBV9, the J gene TRBJ1-2; possibly TRBD1 for D (6 bases). V was clipped by 0 bases and J by 4 bases, with 19 bases between them. Germline CDR1 and CDR2: SGDLS and YYNGEE. This CDR3 comprises 17 residues. The DNA of the CDR3 is TGTGCCAGCAGCGTAGGTGGGGTGGCAGGGGACGGCTATGGCTACACCTTC. The encoded protein is CASSVGGVAGDGYGYTF.

The V call is TRBV5-1, the J call TRBJ1-6; D is unclear. The CDR3 runs 15 residues. The V and J ends lost 3 bases and 3 bases respectively, with 10 bases between them. Germline V gene sequence: CDR1 SGHRS, CDR2 YFSETQ. The CDR3 region is CASSSREGYNSPLHF. As DNA, the CDR3 is TGCGCCAGCAGCTCCCGGGAGGGCTATAATTCACCCCTCCACTTT.

Written as DNA, the CDR3 is TGTGCCTGGATTCGGGGGATAGGAGGGGGCTACACCTTC. Translated, it gives CAWIRGIGGGYTF. V and J are TRBV30 and TRBJ1-2, with D perhaps TRBD1 (5 bases). The length of the CDR3 is 13 residues. Germline V gene lookup returns CDR1 GTSNPN and CDR2 SVGIG (reference sequence). V was trimmed by 4 bases and J by 8 bases, leaving 17 bases between them.

This clone was detected only once. This rearrangement joins TRBV19 to TRBJ1-5, with TRBD1 as a possible D gene (5 bases). CDR1 is LNHDA, CDR2 SQIVND, per germline (reference sequence). The CDR3 is made up of 14 amino acids. The germline V and J ends were trimmed by 0 bases and 6 bases, with 9 bases remaining between them. The DNA for the CDR3 is TGTGCCAGTAGTATAGAAAGGGGAACTCAGCCCCAGCATTTT. As protein: CASSIERGTQPQHF.

The J gene is TRBJ2-1, the V gene TRBV6-5; TRBD2 agrees at 7 bases. This CDR3 comprises 15 residues. Germline CDR1 is MNHEY and CDR2 is SVGAGI. V was pared by 0 bases and J by 8 bases, with 7 bases of the junction left unmatched. The chain's CDR3 is CASSYSRREIHEQFF. CDR3 nucleotides: TGTGCCAGCAGTTACTCGAGGCGGGAGATTCATGAGCAGTTCTTC.

Points on this clone: Distinct nucleotide sequences in the sample also encode this CDR3. The chain joins TRBV7-3 to TRBJ2-7, with 11 bases matching TRBD1. J gave up 6 bases and V 5 bases, and 6 bases lay outside the gene matches. Germline CDR1 and CDR2: SGHTA and FQGTGA. The CDR3 sequence is 14 residues long. The CDR3 DNA sequence: TGTGCCAGCAGCACGGGGACAGGGGGGCGCGAGCAGTACTTC. Its protein product is CASSTGTGGREQYF.